The 31 T cell receptor beta chains listed next were all sequenced from one sample in a study of human T cells and chemical hapten exposure. Time point in this sample: pre-sensitization, week 0. The treatment: therapeutic diphenylcyclopropenone sensitization with weekly scalp DPC. TCRdb redid the calling of the RACE reads with MiXCR, one entry per CDR3 protein. The table has 95,000 to 150,000 distinct CDR3 sequences, approximately 13% seen once. The sequences come from whole blood, collected in connection with sensitization to the hapten diphenylcyclopropenone (DPC). These receptors were collected from a woman under 30 with alopecia areata. Some clones in this sample may be carry-over from other donors' samples.

This clonotype came up a few times. The chain links TRBV5-4 to TRBJ1-2; D unclear. Germline V gives CDR1 SGHNT, CDR2 YYREEE (reference sequence). CDR3 length equals 15 residues. V was cut by 0 bases and J by 0 bases, with 9 bases left in between. CDR3 sequence (DNA): TGTGCCAGCAGCTTGGACGGCAGAACTAACTATGGCTACACCTTC. Translated, it gives CASSLDGRTNYGYTF.

This clonotype was observed a few times. The J gene is TRBJ2-2, the V gene TRBV11-1, with D uncertain. The V end lost 3 bases, the J end lost 1 base, and 9 bases lay between the germline ends. CDR3 size: 15 residues. Germline V gene lookup returns CDR1 SGHAT and CDR2 FQDESV (reference sequence). The CDR3 spells CASSLLNQNTGELFF. The CDR3 DNA reads as TGTGCCAGCAGCTTGCTAAATCAGAACACCGGGGAGCTGTTTTTT.

This clonotype was picked up a small number of times. The chain combines TRBV7-8 with TRBJ1-1, with TRBD1 as a possible D gene (5 bases). The CDR3 has 20 residues. Germline V lookup: CDR1 SGHVS, CDR2 FQNEAQ. The ends were cut back, 3 bases at V and 2 bases at J, with 28 bases in the middle. The CDR3 bases are TGTGCCAGCAGCTTGCCCCGGCCAGGGTTAGGCTCCGCTGGAAACACTGAAGCTTTCTTT. Translating it yields CASSLPRPGLGSAGNTEAFF.

This clonotype was seen only a few times. The rearrangement uses TRBV27 and TRBJ1-2; D is perhaps TRBD1 (5 bases). Per germline, CDR1 MNHEY and CDR2 SMNVEV (reference sequence). V was pared by 0 bases and J by 5 bases, with 10 bases between. The CDR3 is 14 amino acids. The CDR3 sequence is CASSLSGVGYGYTF. DNA of the CDR3: TGTGCCAGCAGTTTATCAGGGGTGGGGTATGGCTACACCTTC.

This clonotype came up a few times. The chain is built from TRBV12-3 or TRBV12-4 and TRBJ2-7; D tentatively reads TRBD1 or TRBD2 (5 bases each). The CDR3 length is 15 residues. V was pared by 7 bases and J by 7 bases, with 23 bases between. CDR3 sequence: CASTFGPIGTAEQYF. CDR3 nucleotides: TGTGCCAGCACCTTTGGGCCCATTGGGACGGCGGAGCAGTACTTC.

Many counts were recorded for this clonotype. The genes are TRBV6-2 or TRBV6-3 and TRBJ2-1, with no clear D. Per germline, CDR1 MNHEY and CDR2 SVGEGT. The germline V and J ends were trimmed by 5 bases and 0 bases, with 11 bases remaining between them. This CDR3 spans 15 amino acids. CDR3 DNA sequence: TGTGCCAGCAGTCCTTGGATCAGCTCCTACAATGAGCAGTTCTTC. Translation: CASSPWISSYNEQFF.

This chain links TRBV5-5 with TRBJ2-7; D perhaps matches TRBD2 (5 bases). CDR1 is SGHKS, CDR2 YYEKEE, per germline (reference sequence). The CDR3 loop spans 14 amino acids. Trimming stripped 1 base from V and 3 bases from J, with 11 bases between. The CDR3 DNA is TGTGCCAGCAGCTTGCCGGGGTCCGACTACGAGCAGTACTTC. Amino acid sequence: CASSLPGSDYEQYF. The variable domain in full, completed from reference TRBV5-5 and TRBJ2-7, reads DAGVTQSPTHLIKTRGQQVTLRCSPISGHKSVSWYQQVLGQGPQFIFQYYEKEERGRGNFPDRFSARQFPNYSSELNVNALLLGDSALYLCASSLPGSDYEQYFGPGTRLTVT.

This clonotype occurred a few times. The chain combines TRBV5-1 with TRBJ2-7; 10 bases match TRBD1. J lost 3 bases, V lost 3 bases, and 6 bases had no gene match. CDR1 SGHRS and CDR2 YFSETQ come from the germline V gene. This CDR3 spans 15 amino acids. CDR3 nucleotides: TGCGCCAGCAGCTCGCACCGGGACAGGGGCTACGAGCAGTACTTC. This encodes CASSSHRDRGYEQYF. The variable domain in full, with the rest retrieved from reference TRBV5-1 and TRBJ2-7, is KAGVTQTPRYLIKTRGQQVTLSCSPISGHRSVSWYQQTPGQGLQFLFEYFSETQRNKGNFPGRFSGRQFSNSRSEMNVSTLELGDSALYLCASSSHRDRGYEQYFGPGTRLTVT.

This clonotype was observed once. The V gene is TRBV27, the J gene TRBJ2-3; 8 nucleotides agree with TRBD2. This CDR3 contains 15 residues. The V gene's germline CDR1 is MNHEY and CDR2 SMNVEV (reference sequence). V shed 2 bases and J 7 bases; nucleotides not matched to a gene: 8. The CDR3: CASSLQRGGLNTQYF. CDR3 nucleotides: TGTGCCAGCAGTTTACAACGGGGGGGCCTGAATACGCAGTATTTT.

In its sample, this clonotype was seen many times. This chain joins TRBV7-2 and TRBJ2-3; possibly TRBD1 for D (5 bases). Germline lookup yields CDR1 SGHTA and CDR2 FQGNSA. V shed 7 bases and J shed 0 bases, with 11 bases lying between them. This CDR3 region has 14 residues. In DNA, the CDR3 is TGTGCCAGCAACCAAGACAGAAGCACAGATACGCAGTATTTT. It is translated as CASNQDRSTDTQYF.

The V gene is TRBV6-5, the J gene TRBJ1-1, with D tentatively TRBD1 (6 bases). CDR3 length equals 16 residues. CDR1 and CDR2 from the germline V gene are MNHEY and SVGAGI. V was clipped by 6 bases and J by 0 bases, with 17 bases between them. The CDR3 bases are TGTGCCAGCAGCCCACAGGGAGCGATCATGAACACTGAAGCTTTCTTT. Translated: CASSPQGAIMNTEAFF.

The genes are TRBV12-3 or TRBV12-4 and TRBJ1-1; perhaps TRBD1 as D (5 bases). The CDR3 runs to 14 residues. With 6 bases removed from V and 1 base from J, the gap between germline ends came to 12 bases. The CDR3 loop is CASRIRDGNTEAFF. DNA for the CDR3: TGTGCCAGCAGGATCAGGGACGGGAACACTGAAGCTTTCTTT.

V usage is TRBV4-3 and J usage is TRBJ1-1, with D unresolved. Germline-derived CDR1 and CDR2 are LGHNA and YSLEER. The CDR3 runs 15 residues. V shed 1 base and J shed 1 base, with 10 bases lying between them. CDR3 nucleotide sequence: TGCGCCAGCAGCCAAGTAGGTCACCCGAACACTGAAGCTTTCTTT. This sequence encodes CASSQVGHPNTEAFF.

V and J are TRBV6-2 or TRBV6-3 and TRBJ1-1; D is perhaps TRBD1 (6 bases). V was trimmed by 5 bases and J by 1 base, leaving 14 bases between them. Germline lookup yields CDR1 MNHEY and CDR2 SVGEGT. There are 15 residues in the CDR3. The CDR3 DNA is TGTGCCAGCAGTCTTCCGGGGGGCCAGAACACTGAAGCTTTCTTT. This codes for CASSLPGGQNTEAFF.

The CDR3 DNA reads as TGTGCCAGCAGTTTAGGGCTGAGCTATGGCTACACCTTC. This codes for CASSLGLSYGYTF. The chain is built from TRBV27 and TRBJ1-2; D is unresolved. The CDR3 spans 13 residues. CDR1 and CDR2 (germline): MNHEY, SMNVEV (reference sequence). The V end was cut by 2 bases, the J end by 4 bases, with 8 bases between.

This clonotype was counted a few times. The V call is TRBV9, the J call TRBJ1-1; possible D gene TRBD1, 6 bases. This CDR3 spans 15 amino acids. Trimming took off 2 bases at V and 4 bases at J, with 15 bases between the two ends. Per germline, CDR1 SGDLS and CDR2 YYNGEE. CDR3 bases: TGTGCCAGCAGCGTCACCGGGGACAAATTCACTGAAGCTTTCTTT. Translated: CASSVTGDKFTEAFF. Full variable domain (missing parts from reference TRBV9 and TRBJ1-1): DSGVTQTPKHLITATGQRVTLRCSPRSGDLSVYWYQQSLDQGLQFLIQYYNGEERAKGNILERFSAQQFPDLHSELNLSSLELGDSALYFCASSVTGDKFTEAFFGQGTRLTVV.

This clonotype was detected many times. V usage is TRBV4-2 and J usage is TRBJ1-5; D ambiguous. The CDR3 has 14 residues. Deletions cut 0 bases from V and 6 bases from J, with 9 bases between. Germline values: CDR1 LGHNA, CDR2 YNFKEQ. This CDR3 is CASSQDVSAQPQHF. CDR3 nucleotide sequence: TGTGCCAGCAGCCAAGATGTTTCGGCTCAGCCCCAGCATTTT.

Only a few counts were recorded for this clonotype. V gene TRBV18 combines with J gene TRBJ1-1, with D perhaps matching TRBD1 (6 bases). The V end lost 4 bases, the J end lost 4 bases, and 16 bases lay between the germline ends. CDR3 length: 15 amino acids. The germline V gene has CDR1 KGHSH and CDR2 LQKENI. The CDR3 is CASSRYTGRGTEAFF. CDR3 in DNA: TGTGCCAGCTCACGATATACAGGGAGGGGCACTGAAGCTTTCTTT.

The chain is built from TRBV9 and TRBJ2-5; D unclear. Trimming stripped 0 bases from V and 0 bases from J, with 6 bases between. The CDR3 sequence is 14 residues long. Germline-derived CDR1 and CDR2 are SGDLS and YYNGEE. The CDR3 region is CASSVGLDQETQYF. For the CDR3, the DNA is TGTGCCAGCAGCGTAGGGTTGGACCAAGAGACCCAGTACTTC.

There are a few counts of this clonotype. This chain connects TRBV15 to TRBJ1-2, with a possible D match to TRBD1 (5 bases). CDR1 and CDR2 from the germline V gene are LNHNV and YYDKDF (reference sequence). Between the trimmed V and J ends, which lost 0 bases and 4 bases, there was a span of 6 bases. The CDR3 runs 13 residues. CDR3 sequence: CATSREGPYGYTF. The CDR3 bases are TGTGCCACCAGCAGAGAGGGACCCTATGGCTACACCTTC.

J is TRBJ2-1 and V is TRBV20-1; the D gene is possibly TRBD2 (6 bases). The germline V gene encodes CDR1 DFQATT and CDR2 SNEGSKA (reference sequence). This CDR3 has 11 residues. Deletions cut 4 bases from V and 6 bases from J, with 7 bases between. The CDR3: CSAKGLNEQFF. The CDR3 DNA reads as TGCAGTGCTAAGGGACTCAATGAGCAGTTCTTC.

J is TRBJ1-4 and V is TRBV10-3, with a weak D call TRBD1 (5 bases). V was cut by 2 bases and J by 5 bases, with 12 bases left in between. The germline CDR1 and CDR2 sequences are ENHRY and SYGVKD. The CDR3 totals 15 residues. CDR3 nucleotides: TGTGCCATCAGTGAGGCCGGGACGGTGAATGAAAAACTGTTTTTT. This translates into CAISEAGTVNEKLFF.

This clonotype was counted ten times or more. The chain recombines TRBV11-2 with TRBJ2-1; 7 bases fit TRBD1. CDR3 size: 15 residues. J was trimmed by 7 bases and V by 5 bases; bases with no gene match: 11. Looked up from germline, CDR1 is SGHAT and CDR2 is FQNNGV. The CDR3 spells CASSPYRKQGNEQFF. The CDR3 DNA reads as TGTGCCAGCAGCCCATACCGCAAACAGGGGAATGAGCAGTTCTTC.

The chain has TRBV6-5 and TRBJ2-7; D is possibly TRBD2 (7 bases). Germline V lookup: CDR1 MNHEY, CDR2 SVGAGI. CDR3 length: 16 amino acids. V lost 0 bases and J 2 bases, leaving 14 bases between the germline ends. CDR3 in DNA: TGTGCCAGCAGTTACTCGGGAGGGGGGGGTGCCTACGAGCAGTACTTC. Translating gives CASSYSGGGGAYEQYF.

The chain carries TRBV6-5 and TRBJ1-3; D remains ambiguous. The germline gives CDR1 MNHEY, CDR2 SVGAGI. The ends were cut back, 2 bases at V and 0 bases at J, with 11 bases in the middle. The CDR3 consists of 16 residues. The CDR3 loop is CASSYDGRSSGNTIYF. DNA for the CDR3: TGTGCCAGCAGTTACGATGGCCGCAGCTCTGGAAACACCATATATTTT.

The chain couples TRBV29-1 to TRBJ2-5, with 10 bases that match TRBD1. The V gene end was trimmed by 1 base and the J gene end by 4 bases; junction bases not matched to a gene: 12. Germline V gives CDR1 SQVTM, CDR2 ANQGSEA. The CDR3 spans 17 residues. The CDR3 DNA reads as TGCAGCGTTGAAGGGATTCCGGGACAGGGGCTGGGAGAGACCCAGTACTTC. Translating it yields CSVEGIPGQGLGETQYF.

This chain connects TRBV11-2 to TRBJ2-3; TRBD2 aligns across 14 bases. From germline, CDR1 is SGHAT and CDR2 FQNNGV. This CDR3 region has 17 residues. V dropped 1 base and J dropped 2; count of bases not matched to a gene: 2. The CDR3 DNA reads TGTGCCAGCAGCTTAGCGGGACTAGCGGGGGCCACAGATACGCAGTATTTT. Translated, it gives CASSLAGLAGATDTQYF.

This chain's CDR3 is CASWAYTGEGYTF. The CDR3 region has the DNA TGTGCCAGCTGGGCTTACACAGGGGAGGGCTACACCTTC. The genes are TRBV28 and TRBJ1-2; 7 nucleotides agree with TRBD1. J gave up 8 bases and V 8 bases, and 11 bases lay outside the gene matches. Germline V CDR1 and CDR2: MDHEN, SYDVKM. The CDR3 consists of 13 residues.

In its sample, this clonotype was seen many times. V is TRBV5-4 and J is TRBJ1-1; D gene ambiguous. Germline-derived CDR1 and CDR2 are SGHNT and YYREEE (reference sequence). The germline V and J ends were trimmed by 4 bases and 0 bases, with 7 bases remaining between them. The CDR3 contains 13 residues. The CDR3 spells CASSPNLNTEAFF. The CDR3 DNA reads TGTGCCAGCAGCCCAAATTTGAACACTGAAGCTTTCTTT.

The V call is TRBV2, the J call TRBJ2-5; no clear D. Germline values: CDR1 SNHLY, CDR2 FYNNEI. Trimming removed 5 bases from V and 5 bases from J, with 12 bases in between. This CDR3 has 13 amino acids. CDR3 loop: CASSRWTRETQYF. CDR3 DNA sequence: TGTGCCAGCAGTAGGTGGACCCGGGAGACCCAGTACTTC.

This clonotype has only a few counts. The rearrangement uses TRBV6-6 and TRBJ2-3, with TRBD1 matching over 11 bases. The CDR3 runs 17 residues. Per germline, CDR1 MNHNY and CDR2 SVGAGI (reference sequence). Trimming removed 6 bases from V and 0 bases from J; junction bases left unmatched: 8. DNA for the CDR3: TGTGCCAGCAGCCGGGACAGGGGGAGGATTAGCACAGATACGCAGTATTTT. This sequence encodes CASSRDRGRISTDTQYF.